This TCR beta chain was observed in a study of cytomegalovirus exposure and HLA in healthy donors. The PCR ran on 60 Vbeta and 13 Jbeta primers. Assay: immunoSEQ multiplex PCR; the TCRdb copy retains only in-frame clones and omits some. This sample has approximately 150,000 clones; just under 80% occur once, and the top ten carry less than 15%. A few counts support this clone. Germline lookup yields CDR1 MNHEY and CDR2 SVGAGI. J gave up 3 bases and V 7 bases, and 9 bases lay outside the gene matches. The CDR3 covers 15 residues. Sequencing input: PBMCs. The chain has TRBV6-5 and TRBJ2-5, with 9 bases lining up with TRBD1. This clonotype was sampled from a woman aged 45-59 years in good health and CMV-seropositive. CDR3 nucleotides: TGTGCCAGCATCGAGGACAGGGGCATTAAAGAGACCCAGTACTTC. Translation gives CASIEDRGIKETQYF.